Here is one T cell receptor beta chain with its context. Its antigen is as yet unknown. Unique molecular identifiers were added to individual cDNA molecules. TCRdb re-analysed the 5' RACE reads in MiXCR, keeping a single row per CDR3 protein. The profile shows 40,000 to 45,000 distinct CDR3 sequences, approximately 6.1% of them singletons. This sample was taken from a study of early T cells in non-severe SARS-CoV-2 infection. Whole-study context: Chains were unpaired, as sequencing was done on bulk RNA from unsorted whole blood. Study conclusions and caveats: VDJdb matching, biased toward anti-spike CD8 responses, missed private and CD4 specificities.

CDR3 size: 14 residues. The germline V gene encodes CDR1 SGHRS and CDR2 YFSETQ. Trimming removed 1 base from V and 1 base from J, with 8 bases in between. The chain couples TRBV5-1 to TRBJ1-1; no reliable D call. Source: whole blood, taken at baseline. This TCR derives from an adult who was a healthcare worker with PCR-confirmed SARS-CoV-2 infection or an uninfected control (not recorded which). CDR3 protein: CASSLSPTNTEAFF. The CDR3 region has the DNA TGCGCCAGCAGCTTGAGCCCGACGAACACTGAAGCTTTCTTT.